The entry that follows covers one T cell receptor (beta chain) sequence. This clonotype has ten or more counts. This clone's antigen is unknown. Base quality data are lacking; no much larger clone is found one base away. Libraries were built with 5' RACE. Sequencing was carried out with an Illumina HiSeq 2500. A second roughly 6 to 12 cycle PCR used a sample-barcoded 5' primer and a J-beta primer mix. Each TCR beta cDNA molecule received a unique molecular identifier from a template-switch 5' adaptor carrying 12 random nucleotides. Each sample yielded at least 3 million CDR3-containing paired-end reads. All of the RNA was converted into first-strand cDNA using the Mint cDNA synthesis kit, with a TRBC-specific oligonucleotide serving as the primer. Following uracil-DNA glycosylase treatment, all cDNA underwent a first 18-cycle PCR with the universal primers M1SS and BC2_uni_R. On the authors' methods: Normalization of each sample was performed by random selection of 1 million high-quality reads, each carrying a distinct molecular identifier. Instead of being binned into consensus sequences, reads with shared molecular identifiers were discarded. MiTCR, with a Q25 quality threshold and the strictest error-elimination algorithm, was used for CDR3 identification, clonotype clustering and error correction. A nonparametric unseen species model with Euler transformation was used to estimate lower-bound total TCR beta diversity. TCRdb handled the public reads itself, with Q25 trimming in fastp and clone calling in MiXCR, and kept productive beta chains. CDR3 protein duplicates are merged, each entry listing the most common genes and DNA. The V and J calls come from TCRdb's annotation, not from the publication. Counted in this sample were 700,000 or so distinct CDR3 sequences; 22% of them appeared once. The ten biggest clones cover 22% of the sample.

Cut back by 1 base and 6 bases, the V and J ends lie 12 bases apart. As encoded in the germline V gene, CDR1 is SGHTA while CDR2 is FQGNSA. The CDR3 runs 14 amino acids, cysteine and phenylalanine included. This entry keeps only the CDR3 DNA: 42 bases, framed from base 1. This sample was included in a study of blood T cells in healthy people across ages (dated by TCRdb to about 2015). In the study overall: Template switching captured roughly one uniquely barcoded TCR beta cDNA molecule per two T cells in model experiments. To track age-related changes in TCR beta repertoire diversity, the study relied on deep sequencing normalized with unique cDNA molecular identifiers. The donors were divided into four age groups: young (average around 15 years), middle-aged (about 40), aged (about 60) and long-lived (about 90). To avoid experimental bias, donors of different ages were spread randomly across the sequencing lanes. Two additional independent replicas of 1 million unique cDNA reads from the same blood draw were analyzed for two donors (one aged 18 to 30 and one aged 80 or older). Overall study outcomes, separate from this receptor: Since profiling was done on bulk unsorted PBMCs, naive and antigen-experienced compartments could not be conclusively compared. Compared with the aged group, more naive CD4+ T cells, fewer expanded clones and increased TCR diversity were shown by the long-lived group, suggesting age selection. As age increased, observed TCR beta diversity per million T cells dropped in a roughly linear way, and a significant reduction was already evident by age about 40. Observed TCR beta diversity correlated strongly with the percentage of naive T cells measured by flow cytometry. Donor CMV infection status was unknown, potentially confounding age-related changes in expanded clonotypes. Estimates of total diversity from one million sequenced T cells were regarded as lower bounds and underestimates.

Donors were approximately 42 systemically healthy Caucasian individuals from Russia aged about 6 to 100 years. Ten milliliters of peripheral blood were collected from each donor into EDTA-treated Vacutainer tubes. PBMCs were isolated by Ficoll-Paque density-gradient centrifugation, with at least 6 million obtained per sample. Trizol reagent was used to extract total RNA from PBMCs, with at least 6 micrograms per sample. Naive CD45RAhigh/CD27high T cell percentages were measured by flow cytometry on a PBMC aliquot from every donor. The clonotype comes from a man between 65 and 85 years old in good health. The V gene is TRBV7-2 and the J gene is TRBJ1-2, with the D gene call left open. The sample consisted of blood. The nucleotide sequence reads TGTGCCAGCAGCTTAGGTTCGGGTTACGATGGCTACACCTTC. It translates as CASSLGSGYDGYTF.